These T cell receptor beta chains were read from a single sample in a study of Ad26.COV2.S vaccination and SARS-CoV-2 variants. TCRdb's copy holds only in-frame clones and misses some; the assay was immunoSEQ multiplex PCR. The sample lists over 450,000 clones, 80% to 90% seen once, with 1.7% in the top ten. This sample comprised peripheral blood, obtained in a trial of Ad26.COV2.S vaccine versus placebo. The origin of the receptors is a person between 18 and 65 years old who received the Ad26.COV2.S COVID-19 vaccine or a placebo. The CDR3 runs from the conserved cysteine through the conserved F or W. Fields, in order: V gene, D gene, clone size, CDR3 length, J gene, CDR3 protein, CDR3 DNA. A D gene is named only where the DNA matches it firmly. A clone size is listed for some rows: how often the clone was seen (once, few, many), or a class if it is expanded.

TRBV27	.	.	12	TRBJ2-7	CASSPQGYEQYF	TGTGCCAGCAGTCCACAGGGCTACGAGCAGTACTTC
TRBV18	.	.	16	TRBJ2-1	CASSPPEGGTIEEQFF	TGTGCCAGCTCACCACCGGAAGGGGGAACAATAGAGGAGCAGTTCTTC
TRBV29-1	TRBD1	.	13	TRBJ1-2	CSVGQGSSYGYTF	TGCAGCGTTGGACAGGGGAGTAGCTATGGCTACACCTTC
TRBV19	.	.	14	TRBJ1-5	CASSIRGSNQPQHF	TGTGCCAGTAGTATAAGGGGCAGCAATCAGCCCCAGCATTTT
TRBV5-1	TRBD1	.	20	TRBJ2-2	CASSGPGQGTLLPNTGELFF	TGCGCCAGCAGCGGTCCGGGACAGGGGACCCTCCTCCCCAACACCGGGGAGCTGTTTTTT
TRBV6-2/TRBV6-3	TRBD2	.	17	TRBJ2-3	CASSYSRAGGAPDTQYF	TGTGCCAGCAGTTACTCGAGAGCGGGAGGTGCCCCAGATACGCAGTATTTT
TRBV30	TRBD2	.	17	TRBJ2-3	CAWSVLGLAGYTDTQYF	TGTGCCTGGAGTGTGCTGGGGCTAGCGGGGTACACAGATACGCAGTATTTT
TRBV7-9	.	few	13	TRBJ2-7	CASSSGTYYEQYF	TGTGCCAGCAGCTCCGGGACGTACTACGAGCAGTACTTC
TRBV5-1	TRBD2	once	16	TRBJ2-7	CASSGLLAGGAYEQYF	TGCGCCAGCAGCGGCCTACTAGCGGGAGGAGCCTACGAGCAGTACTTC
TRBV12-3/TRBV12-4	.	.	12	TRBJ1-4	CASQPDDEKLFF	TGTGCCAGTCAACCGGACGATGAAAAACTGTTTTTT
TRBV20-1	TRBD2	.	14	TRBJ2-2	CSASRRGGFGELFF	TGCAGTGCTAGTAGGCGGGGGGGCTTCGGGGAGCTGTTTTTT
TRBV4-3	.	.	15	TRBJ1-1	CASSQDRVVGTEAFF	TGCGCCAGCAGCCAAGATCGAGTTGTAGGCACTGAAGCTTTCTTT
TRBV2	TRBD1	.	16	TRBJ1-1	CASGKRKTGGITEAFF	TGTGCCAGCGGAAAGAGGAAGACAGGGGGGATCACTGAAGCTTTCTTT
TRBV19	.	.	16	TRBJ2-2	CASRGGDKRGTGELFF	TGTGCCAGCAGGGGAGGGGATAAAAGGGGTACCGGGGAGCTGTTTTTT
TRBV28	.	.	15	TRBJ1-2	CASSLPVTGGYGYTF	TGTGCCAGCAGTTTACCGGTCACAGGAGGCTATGGCTACACCTTC
TRBV11-1	.	.	11	TRBJ2-7	CASSRSYEQYF	TGTGCCAGCAGCCGCTCCTACGAGCAGTACTTC
TRBV7-8	.	.	21	TRBJ2-2	CASTPQPTGRRAPGNTGELFF	TGTGCCAGCACTCCTCAACCGACAGGCCGGAGGGCCCCCGGTAACACCGGGGAGCTGTTTTTT
TRBV6-2/TRBV6-3	.	once	14	TRBJ1-5	CASSFTGSNQPQHF	TGTGCCAGCAGTTTTACCGGGTCCAATCAGCCCCAGCATTTT
TRBV3-1/TRBV3-2	TRBD2	.	13	TRBJ2-7	CASRQAGGSEQYF	TGTGCCAGCAGGCAAGCGGGAGGGTCCGAGCAGTACTTC
TRBV7-2	.	.	16	TRBJ1-1	CASSPQTGFLNTEAFF	TGTGCCAGCAGCCCCCAGACGGGTTTCCTGAACACTGAAGCTTTCTTT
TRBV28	.	.	12	TRBJ1-2	CASTPGEGGYTF	TGTGCCAGCACCCCGGGGGAGGGTGGCTACACCTTC
TRBV18	.	.	17	TRBJ1-1	CASSPQRATNTNTEAFF	TGTGCCAGCTCACCACAAAGGGCGACCAATACGAACACTGAAGCTTTCTTT
TRBV11-2	.	.	13	TRBJ1-5	CASSLEVNQPQHF	TGTGCCAGCAGCTTAGAGGTCAATCAGCCCCAGCATTTT
TRBV15	.	.	16	TRBJ2-2	CATSRLGPGGTGELFF	TGTGCCACCAGCAGACTGGGGCCCGGGGGCACCGGGGAGCTGTTTTTT
TRBV28	TRBD1	.	14	TRBJ1-2	CASSSAQGDYGYTF	TGTGCCAGCAGTTCCGCGCAGGGGGACTATGGCTACACCTTC
TRBV4-1	TRBD1	few	15	TRBJ2-2	CASSPGQGVTGELFF	TGCGCCAGCAGCCCAGGACAGGGGGTCACCGGGGAGCTGTTTTTT
TRBV27	.	.	12	TRBJ1-2	CASSLSGRGYTF	TGTGCCAGCAGTTTATCAGGGCGCGGCTACACCTTC
TRBV5-8	TRBD1	.	16	TRBJ1-4	CASSLDRGASTEKLFF	TGTGCCAGCAGCTTAGACAGGGGAGCTTCTACGGAAAAACTGTTTTTT
TRBV2	.	.	13	TRBJ2-7	CASSEYKTYEQYF	TGTGCCAGCAGTGAATATAAGACATACGAGCAGTACTTC
TRBV4-2	.	few	14	TRBJ2-2	CASSQASDVGELFF	TGTGCCAGCAGCCAAGCTAGTGATGTCGGGGAGCTGTTTTTT
TRBV28	TRBD2	.	17	TRBJ2-1	CASAPDPASGNYNEQFF	TGTGCCAGCGCCCCCGATCCGGCTAGCGGCAACTACAATGAGCAGTTCTTC
TRBV29-1	TRBD1	.	16	TRBJ1-1	CSVAEQGEGMNTEAFF	TGCAGCGTTGCTGAACAGGGGGAGGGGATGAACACTGAAGCTTTCTTT
TRBV5-4	.	.	16	TRBJ1-6	CASSLDSSSYNSPLHF	TGTGCCAGCAGCTTGGACAGTTCCTCCTATAATTCACCCCTCCACTTT
TRBV7-2	.	.	16	TRBJ2-3	CASSPGASWYTDTQYF	TGTGCCAGCAGTCCCGGGGCTAGCTGGTACACAGATACGCAGTATTTT
TRBV19	TRBD1	.	14	TRBJ1-1	CASSKQGSHTEAFF	TGTGCCAGTAGTAAACAGGGGAGTCACACTGAAGCTTTCTTT
TRBV7-9	TRBD1	.	16	TRBJ2-1	CASSFPGQGRGHEQFF	TGTGCCAGCAGCTTCCCGGGACAGGGAAGGGGCCATGAGCAGTTCTTC
TRBV29-1	TRBD1	.	13	TRBJ2-4	CSARTGSKNIQYF	TGCAGCGCCAGGACAGGGTCAAAAAATATTCAGTACTTC
TRBV16	.	.	12	TRBJ2-7	CASSQLRDEQYF	TGTGCCAGCAGCCAACTCAGGGACGAGCAGTACTTC
TRBV29-1	TRBD2	.	17	TRBJ2-1	CSVTGLAGGPFSHEQFF	TGCAGCGTTACAGGACTAGCGGGAGGGCCCTTTTCCCATGAGCAGTTCTTC
TRBV11-1	TRBD2	.	14	TRBJ2-7	CASSPRLAGVEQYF	TGTGCCAGCAGCCCCAGACTAGCGGGAGTCGAGCAGTACTTC
TRBV30	.	.	15	TRBJ1-4	CAWSRDVAGGEKLFF	TGTGCCTGGAGTCGCGATGTGGCCGGAGGTGAAAAACTGTTTTTT
TRBV5-1	.	.	17	TRBJ1-1	CASSFRPPVTRNTEAFF	TGCGCCAGCAGCTTTCGACCCCCCGTGACCCGGAACACTGAAGCTTTCTTT
TRBV23-1	.	.	15	TRBJ2-7	CASSPWVSPTIEQYF	TGCGCCAGCAGTCCTTGGGTCAGCCCTACTATTGAGCAGTACTTC
TRBV19	.	once	12	TRBJ1-1	CASTAGMTEAFF	TGTGCCAGTACGGCAGGGATGACTGAAGCTTTCTTT
TRBV18	TRBD1	.	14	TRBJ1-2	CASSRGDSANGYTF	TGTGCCAGCTCACGGGGGGACAGCGCCAATGGCTACACCTTC
TRBV21-1	.	.	20	TRBJ1-5	CASSKGSRQGAAYGNQPQHF	TGTGCCAGCAGCAAAGGCTCGAGACAGGGGGCGGCTTATGGCAATCAGCCCCAGCATTTT
TRBV27	.	.	13	TRBJ2-3	CASSQTATDTQYF	TGTGCCAGCAGCCAAACAGCGACAGATACGCAGTATTTT
TRBV10-3	.	.	11	TRBJ2-3	CAISAQDTQYF	TGTGCCATCAGTGCCCAGGATACGCAGTATTTT
TRBV5-1	TRBD2	.	15	TRBJ2-5	CASSLGLAVQETQYF	TGCGCCAGCAGCTTGGGACTAGCGGTCCAAGAGACCCAGTACTTC
TRBV5-4	.	.	13	TRBJ1-2	CASSLDRNYGYTF	TGTGCCAGCAGCTTGGATAGGAACTATGGCTACACCTTC
TRBV7-2	.	.	15	TRBJ2-3	CASSLADTSTDTQYF	TGTGCCAGCAGCTTAGCGGACACAAGCACAGATACGCAGTATTTT
TRBV12-2	.	.	17	TRBJ2-2	CASRRQLAGGPAGELFF	TGTGCAAGTCGCCGACAACTAGCGGGAGGGCCGGCCGGGGAGCTGTTTTTT
TRBV27	TRBD1	.	13	TRBJ2-5	CASRAGGGETQYF	TGTGCCAGCAGGGCAGGGGGTGGGGAGACCCAGTACTTC
TRBV19	.	.	15	TRBJ2-7	CASSILAGPSYEQYF	TGTGCCAGTAGTATCTTGGCAGGGCCGAGCTACGAGCAGTACTTC
TRBV9	.	.	13	TRBJ2-7	CASSVGLSYEQYF	TGTGCCAGCAGCGTAGGACTCAGCTACGAGCAGTACTTC
TRBV29-1	.	.	11	TRBJ1-4	CSVLNEGKLFF	TGCAGCGTTCTAAATGAGGGAAAACTGTTTTTT
TRBV5-1	.	.	14	TRBJ1-1	CASSLWGGDTEAFF	TGCGCCAGCAGCTTGTGGGGTGGGGACACTGAAGCTTTCTTT
TRBV3-1/TRBV3-2	.	.	14	TRBJ1-6	CASSQDSGGSPLHF	TGTGCCAGCAGCCAAGACTCCGGTGGTTCACCCCTCCACTTT
TRBV2	TRBD1	few	17	TRBJ2-1	CASSDHWTGSTYNEQFF	TGTGCCAGCAGCGATCACTGGACAGGGAGTACCTACAATGAGCAGTTCTTC
TRBV6-5	TRBD1	.	15	TRBJ1-5	CASSSQGYSNQPQHF	TGTGCCAGCAGTTCACAGGGGTATAGCAATCAGCCCCAGCATTTT